What follows are 30 T cell receptor beta chains derived from one specimen sequenced in a study of blood T cell repertoires in COVID-19. Here immunoSEQ multiplex PCR was the method, and the copy in TCRdb shows in-frame clones only, minus some. The sample yields some 150,000 clones, 88% seen once. The sequenced sample was peripheral blood. Receptors were obtained from a man aged 50-60 years with active or convalescent COVID-19.

The CDR3 is CASSRAKTSGSTDTQYF. CDR3 sequence (DNA): TGTGCCAGCAGCCGAGCTAAGACTAGCGGTAGCACAGATACGCAGTATTTT. The chain uses TRBV5-6 and TRBJ2-3; TRBD2 aligns across 9 bases. Germline CDR1 reads SGHDT; CDR2 reads YYEEEE. This CDR3 is 17 amino acids long. V was pared by 4 bases and J by 0 bases, with 9 bases of the junction left unmatched. Full variable domain (rest looked up from reference TRBV5-6 and TRBJ2-3): DAGVTQSPTHLIKTRGQQVTLRCSPKSGHDTVSWYQQALGQGPQFIFQYYEEEERQRGNFPDRFSGHQFPNYSSELNVNALLLGDSALYLCASSRAKTSGSTDTQYFGPGTRLTVL.

J is TRBJ1-4 and V is TRBV11-2, with 10 nucleotides matching TRBD1. V lost 4 bases, J lost 7 bases, and 6 bases stayed unmatched. CDR3 length: 15 amino acids. Germline V CDR1 and CDR2: SGHAT, FQNNGV. For the CDR3, the DNA is TGTGCCAGCAGCTCCTGGGGGACAGGGGTTGAAAAACTGTTTTTT. Its translation: CASSSWGTGVEKLFF.

V is TRBV4-3 and J is TRBJ2-3, with D maybe TRBD1 (5 bases). Trimming cost V 0 bases and J 9 bases, with 10 bases left between them. The CDR3 is 13 residues long. Germline V gene data show CDR1 as LGHNA and CDR2 as YSLEER. The CDR3 protein is CASSQDVKGTQYF. DNA for the CDR3: TGCGCCAGCAGCCAAGATGTTAAGGGGACGCAGTATTTT.

The chain employs TRBV27 and TRBJ2-5; possibly TRBD2 for D (6 bases). The CDR3 sequence is 16 residues long. Looked up from germline, CDR1 is MNHEY and CDR2 is SMNVEV (reference sequence). Trimming took off 0 bases at V and 4 bases at J, with 15 bases between the two ends. CDR3 nucleotides: TGTGCCAGCAGTTTATCGGGGGGTTACCTGGGAGAGACCCAGTACTTC. Its translation: CASSLSGGYLGETQYF.

This chain connects TRBV9 to TRBJ1-1; 8 bases map to TRBD1. Germline V gene data show CDR1 as SGDLS and CDR2 as YYNGEE. After removal of 4 bases from V and 4 bases from J, the junction contained 3 bases not matched to a gene. This CDR3 contains 13 residues. The CDR3: CASSITGGTEAFF. The CDR3 DNA reads TGTGCCAGCAGCATCACAGGGGGCACTGAAGCTTTCTTT.

The V and J genes are TRBV3-1 (or the pseudogene TRBV3-2) and TRBJ2-3, with 7 bases that match TRBD2. CDR1 LGHDT and CDR2 YNNKEL come from the germline V gene (reference sequence). This CDR3 region has 17 residues. V shed 1 base and J 2 bases; nucleotides not matched to a gene: 9. CDR3: CASSQVRIAGTTDTQYF. In nucleotides, the CDR3 is TGTGCCAGCAGCCAAGTTCGGATAGCGGGCACCACAGATACGCAGTATTTT.

CDR3 loop: CASTQGGTGGPRAFF. CDR3 bases: TGTGCCAGCACCCAGGGCGGGACAGGGGGCCCAAGAGCTTTCTTT. The chain couples TRBV5-5 to TRBJ1-1, with TRBD1 matching 12 bases. This CDR3 comprises 15 residues. Trimming cost V 6 bases and J 10 bases; bases outside gene matches: 13. The germline CDR1 and CDR2 sequences are SGHKS and YYEKEE (reference sequence). Filled out from reference TRBV5-5 and TRBJ1-1, the complete variable domain reads DAGVTQSPTHLIKTRGQQVTLRCSPISGHKSVSWYQQVLGQGPQFIFQYYEKEERGRGNFPDRFSARQFPNYSSELNVNALLLGDSALYLCASTQGGTGGPRAFFGQGTRLTVV.

This chain connects TRBV5-1 to TRBJ2-1; possibly TRBD2 for D (6 bases). Germline assignment: CDR1 SGHRS and CDR2 YFSETQ. V lost 3 bases, J lost 10 bases, and 11 bases lay in between. The CDR3 runs 12 residues. The CDR3 bases are TGCGCCAGCAGCTCGGCGGGGAGCGAGCAGTTCTTC. Its protein is CASSSAGSEQFF.

The genes are TRBV18 and TRBJ2-6; a weak D match, TRBD1 (6 bases). Trimming took 0 bases from V and 4 from J, leaving 19 bases between them. This CDR3 spans 19 amino acids. CDR1 KGHSH and CDR2 LQKENI come from the germline V gene. The CDR3 coding sequence is TGTGCCAGCTCACCACCGATAGACAGGCGTCCTGGCGGGGCCAACGTCCTGACTTTC. The encoded protein is CASSPPIDRRPGGANVLTF.

V usage is TRBV7-9 and J usage is TRBJ1-4; a possible D gene is TRBD1 (6 bases). Trimming stripped 5 bases from V and 2 bases from J, with 12 bases between. Germline V gives CDR1 SEHNR, CDR2 FQNEAQ (reference sequence). There are 15 residues in the CDR3. The CDR3 protein is CASSPQGITNEKLFF. The CDR3 nucleotides read TGTGCCAGCAGCCCCCAGGGGATCACTAATGAAAAACTGTTTTTT.

The J gene is TRBJ2-1, the V gene TRBV14; TRBD2 agrees at 9 bases. Germline CDR1 is SGHDN and CDR2 is FVKESK. This CDR3 is built from 15 residues. The ends lost 4 bases at V and 2 bases at J; junction bases unmatched: 3. The CDR3 region has the DNA TGTGCCAGCAGCCCTAGCGGGACCGCCTACAATGAGCAGTTCTTC. Translating gives CASSPSGTAYNEQFF.

The CDR3 nucleotides read TGTGCCAGTAACGGACAGGGCTATAATTCACCCCTCCACTTT. Encoded protein: CASNGQGYNSPLHF. J is TRBJ1-6 and V is TRBV19, with 8 nucleotides matching TRBD1. Germline loops: CDR1 LNHDA, CDR2 SQIVND (reference sequence). The CDR3 loop spans 14 amino acids. Trimming cost V 7 bases and J 3 bases; bases outside gene matches: 2.

The chain employs TRBV19 and TRBJ1-2; D might be TRBD1 (6 bases). The CDR3 contains 15 residues. With 0 bases removed from V and 8 bases from J, the gap between germline ends came to 16 bases. Per germline, CDR1 LNHDA and CDR2 SQIVND (reference sequence). The CDR3 here is CASSIESRGAKGYTF. The CDR3 DNA sequence: TGTGCCAGTAGTATAGAGTCTCGGGGGGCAAAGGGCTACACCTTC. The full variable domain, completed using reference TRBV19 and TRBJ1-2, is DGGITQSPKYLFRKEGQNVTLSCEQNLNHDAMYWYRQDPGQGLRLIYYSQIVNDFQKGDIAEGYSVSREKKESFPLTVTSAQKNPTAFYLCASSIESRGAKGYTFGSGTRLTVV.

V gene TRBV11-3 combines with J gene TRBJ2-3; weak D call: TRBD1 (5 bases). Germline V gene data show CDR1 as SGHNT and CDR2 as YENEEA. With 1 base removed from V and 9 bases from J, the gap between germline ends came to 11 bases. The CDR3 has 13 amino acids. In DNA, the CDR3 is TGTGCCAGCAGCTTAGGCAATCAGGGAACGCAGTATTTT. The encoded protein is CASSLGNQGTQYF.

The V and J genes are TRBV3-1 (or the pseudogene TRBV3-2) and TRBJ2-7, with a tentative D call TRBD1 (5 bases). CDR1 is LGHDT and CDR2 is YNNKEL in the germline V gene (reference sequence). The germline V and J ends were trimmed by 1 base and 4 bases, with 8 bases remaining between them. The CDR3 has 13 amino acids. In DNA form, the CDR3 reads TGTGCCAGCAGCCAAGGGGGCCCATACGAGCAGTACTTC. Amino acid sequence: CASSQGGPYEQYF.

This chain joins TRBV7-8 and TRBJ1-4; 9 positions match TRBD1. V lost 8 bases and J lost 5; bases outside the gene matches: 9. This CDR3 spans 15 amino acids. CDR1 is SGHVS and CDR2 is FQNEAQ in the germline V gene. As DNA, the CDR3 is TGTGCCAGCCGGCTATGGACAGGGGAAAATGAAAAACTGTTTTTT. Its protein product is CASRLWTGENEKLFF.

The chain is built from TRBV9 and TRBJ2-7, with TRBD1 matching over 10 bases. The CDR3 has 15 residues. Unmatched junction bases numbered 4, after V lost 0 bases and J lost 4 bases. The V gene's germline CDR1 is SGDLS and CDR2 YYNGEE. CDR3 residues: CASSVGGQGMYEQYF. The CDR3 nucleotides read TGTGCCAGCAGCGTAGGGGGACAGGGGATGTACGAGCAGTACTTC. Based on the CDR3 plus reference TRBV9 and TRBJ2-7, the full variable domain is DSGVTQTPKHLITATGQRVTLRCSPRSGDLSVYWYQQSLDQGLQFLIQYYNGEERAKGNILERFSAQQFPDLHSELNLSSLELGDSALYFCASSVGGQGMYEQYFGPGTRLTVT.

V usage is TRBV5-1 and J usage is TRBJ2-3; a weak D match, TRBD2 (6 bases). The CDR3 has 14 residues. Trimming removed 6 bases from V and 0 bases from J, with 11 bases in between. CDR1 is SGHRS, CDR2 YFSETQ, per germline. CDR3 in DNA: TGCGCCAGCATCCCCGGGACTAGCACAGATACGCAGTATTTT. It yields the protein CASIPGTSTDTQYF. Together with reference TRBV5-1 and TRBJ2-3, the CDR3 gives the full variable domain: KAGVTQTPRYLIKTRGQQVTLSCSPISGHRSVSWYQQTPGQGLQFLFEYFSETQRNKGNFPGRFSGRQFSNSRSEMNVSTLELGDSALYLCASIPGTSTDTQYFGPGTRLTVL.

V usage is TRBV5-1 and J usage is TRBJ2-3, with 14 bases aligning to TRBD2. The germline V gene has CDR1 SGHRS and CDR2 YFSETQ. The CDR3 has 17 residues. The ends lost 4 bases at V and 3 bases at J; junction bases unmatched: 7. Here the CDR3 reads CASSPGTSGRRTDTQYF. DNA of the CDR3: TGCGCCAGCAGCCCCGGGACTAGCGGGAGACGGACAGATACGCAGTATTTT.

The chain uses TRBV19 and TRBJ1-4; D may be TRBD1 (5 bases). Germline V CDR1 and CDR2: LNHDA, SQIVND (reference sequence). The CDR3 loop spans 15 amino acids. Trimming removed 7 bases at V and 7 bases at J, with 19 bases between. The CDR3 here is CASTLTWDSGEKLFF. In DNA form, the CDR3 reads TGTGCCAGTACCTTAACGTGGGACTCAGGTGAAAAACTGTTTTTT.

This clone occurred once. The V and J genes are TRBV18 and TRBJ1-6; TRBD1 matches at 10 bases. Per germline, CDR1 KGHSH and CDR2 LQKENI. This CDR3 has 17 amino acids. V gave up 4 bases and J gave up 4 bases; unmatched junction bases: 7. The CDR3 DNA follows: TGTGCCAGCTCACTTGGACAGGGGGAGTTATATAATTCACCCCTCCACTTT. This gives the protein CASSLGQGELYNSPLHF.

The gene calls are TRBV6-5 and TRBJ2-7; no definite D call. Germline CDR1 and CDR2: MNHEY and SVGAGI. Trimming cost V 4 bases and J 3 bases, with 7 bases left between them. This CDR3 comprises 12 residues. CDR3 amino acids: CASSSFNYEQYF. DNA for the CDR3: TGTGCCAGCAGTTCTTTTAACTACGAGCAGTACTTC.

CDR3 nucleotides: TGTGCCACCAGTGACTTTGGTGGGAGCCCGAGAATGTACTTC. This translates into CATSDFGGSPRMYF. This rearrangement joins TRBV24-1 to TRBJ2-7; D might be TRBD2 (5 bases). Trimming removed 4 bases from V and 12 bases from J, with 21 bases in between. The CDR3 totals 14 residues. CDR1 is KGHDR, CDR2 SFDVKD, per germline.

This chain joins TRBV5-1 and TRBJ2-4; D is possibly TRBD2 (7 bases). The CDR3 extends over 18 amino acids. The germline V gene has CDR1 SGHRS and CDR2 YFSETQ. Trimming left V 3 bases short and J 0 bases short, with 19 bases between. CDR3 protein: CASSSGLQGGLAKNIQYF. The DNA of the CDR3 is TGCGCCAGCAGCTCGGGACTACAGGGAGGGCTAGCCAAAAACATTCAGTACTTC.

The V call is TRBV9, the J call TRBJ2-5; 7 nucleotides agree with TRBD2. The V gene end was trimmed by 0 bases and the J gene end by 5 bases; junction bases not matched to a gene: 16. The CDR3 is 18 amino acids. The germline CDR1 and CDR2 sequences are SGDLS and YYNGEE. CDR3 residues: CASSVATDVAGVGETQYF. The CDR3 nucleotides read TGTGCCAGCAGCGTAGCTACAGACGTCGCGGGAGTGGGCGAGACCCAGTACTTC.

Only one count was recorded for this clone. J is TRBJ1-4 and V is TRBV6-5, with a weak D call TRBD1 (5 bases). Per the germline V gene, CDR1 is MNHEY and CDR2 is SVGAGI. This CDR3 contains 14 residues. V was cut by 2 bases and J by 5 bases, with 9 bases left in between. This chain's CDR3 is CASSYLQGNEKLFF. CDR3 coding DNA: TGTGCCAGCAGTTACCTTCAGGGAAATGAAAAACTGTTTTTT.

The chain employs TRBV11-2 and TRBJ2-5; 16 bases match TRBD2. V dropped 5 bases and J dropped 5; count of bases not matched to a gene: 8. Looked up from germline, CDR1 is SGHAT and CDR2 is FQNNGV. The CDR3 is 17 amino acids. The DNA for the CDR3 is TGTGCCAGCAGCCCAGGGACTAGCGGGAGGGCCGGGGAGACCCAGTACTTC. Protein sequence: CASSPGTSGRAGETQYF.

This clone was observed once. This chain uses TRBV24-1 with TRBJ2-1; tentatively, D is TRBD1 (5 bases). CDR3 length equals 15 residues. Per germline, CDR1 KGHDR and CDR2 SFDVKD. The V and J ends lost 2 bases and 5 bases respectively, with 12 bases between them. The CDR3 region has the DNA TGTGCCACCAGTGATTACCAACAGGATAACAATGAGCAGTTCTTC. Translation: CATSDYQQDNNEQFF.

The CDR3 here is CASSPRGLLEKLFF. The CDR3 coding sequence is TGTGCCAGCAGCCCCCGGGGACTCCTAGAAAAACTGTTTTTT. The chain recombines TRBV7-9 with TRBJ1-4; a weak D match, TRBD1 (5 bases). Germline V gene lookup returns CDR1 SEHNR and CDR2 FQNEAQ (reference sequence). This CDR3 has 14 amino acids. V lost 5 bases to trimming and J lost 8 bases, with 15 bases between them. Together with reference TRBV7-9 and TRBJ1-4, the CDR3 gives the full variable domain: DTGVSQNPRHKITKRGQNVTFRCDPISEHNRLYWYRQTLGQGPEFLTYFQNEAQLEKSRLLSDRFSAERPKGSFSTLEIQRTEQGDSAMYLCASSPRGLLEKLFFGSGTQLSVL.

V is TRBV19 and J is TRBJ2-2, with D perhaps matching TRBD2 (6 bases). This CDR3 spans 15 amino acids. V dropped 10 bases and J dropped 6 bases, with 21 bases sitting between them. Germline V gene sequence: CDR1 LNHDA, CDR2 SQIVND (reference sequence). The CDR3 here is CATLRMGGVPGELFF. Here the CDR3 DNA reads TGTGCCACCTTAAGGATGGGGGGAGTACCCGGGGAGCTGTTTTTT.